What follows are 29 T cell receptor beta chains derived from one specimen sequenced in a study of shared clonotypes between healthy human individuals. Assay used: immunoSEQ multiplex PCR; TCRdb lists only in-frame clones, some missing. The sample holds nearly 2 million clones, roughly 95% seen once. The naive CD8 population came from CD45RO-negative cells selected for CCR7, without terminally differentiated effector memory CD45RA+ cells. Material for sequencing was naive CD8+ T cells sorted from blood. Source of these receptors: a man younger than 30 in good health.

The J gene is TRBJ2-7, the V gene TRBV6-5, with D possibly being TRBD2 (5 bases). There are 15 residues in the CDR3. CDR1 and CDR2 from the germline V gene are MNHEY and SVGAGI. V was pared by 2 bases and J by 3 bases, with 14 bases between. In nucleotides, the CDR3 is TGTGCCAGCAGTTACGGACTTCCCGGGGACTACGAGCAGTACTTC. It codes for CASSYGLPGDYEQYF.

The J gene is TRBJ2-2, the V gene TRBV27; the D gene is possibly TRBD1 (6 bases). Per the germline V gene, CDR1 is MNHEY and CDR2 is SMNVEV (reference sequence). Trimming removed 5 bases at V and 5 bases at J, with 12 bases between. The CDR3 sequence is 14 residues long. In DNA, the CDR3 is TGTGCCAGCAGTACAGGGTCCGGAACCGGGGAGCTGTTTTTT. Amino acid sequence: CASSTGSGTGELFF.

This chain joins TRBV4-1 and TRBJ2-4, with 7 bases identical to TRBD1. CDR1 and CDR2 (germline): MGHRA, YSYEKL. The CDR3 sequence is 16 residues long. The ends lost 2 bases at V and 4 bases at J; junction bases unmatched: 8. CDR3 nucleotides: TGCGCCAGCAGCCAACATTCCGGGACAGAGAAAAACATTCAGTACTTC. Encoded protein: CASSQHSGTEKNIQYF.

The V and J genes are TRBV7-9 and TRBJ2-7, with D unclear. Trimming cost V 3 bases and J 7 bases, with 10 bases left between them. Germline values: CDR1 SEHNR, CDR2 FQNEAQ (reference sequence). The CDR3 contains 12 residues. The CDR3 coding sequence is TGTGCCAGCAGCTTCGGAGCTGGTGAGCAGTACTTC. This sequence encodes CASSFGAGEQYF.

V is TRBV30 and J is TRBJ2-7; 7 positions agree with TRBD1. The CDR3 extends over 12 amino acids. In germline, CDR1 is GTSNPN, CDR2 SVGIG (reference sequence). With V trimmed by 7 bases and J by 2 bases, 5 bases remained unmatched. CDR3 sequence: CASHTGAYEQYF. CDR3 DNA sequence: TGTGCCTCCCATACAGGGGCCTACGAGCAGTACTTC. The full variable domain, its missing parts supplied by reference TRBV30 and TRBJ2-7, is SQTIHQWPATLVQPVGSPLSLECTVEGTSNPNLYWYRQAAGRGLQLLFYSVGIGQISSEVPQNLSASRPQDRQFILSSKKLLLSDSGFYLCASHTGAYEQYFGPGTRLTVT.

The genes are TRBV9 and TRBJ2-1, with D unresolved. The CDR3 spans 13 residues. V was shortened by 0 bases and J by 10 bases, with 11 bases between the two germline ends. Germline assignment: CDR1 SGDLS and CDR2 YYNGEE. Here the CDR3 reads CASSVGADREQFF. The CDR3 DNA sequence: TGTGCCAGCAGCGTAGGCGCGGACCGGGAGCAGTTCTTC.

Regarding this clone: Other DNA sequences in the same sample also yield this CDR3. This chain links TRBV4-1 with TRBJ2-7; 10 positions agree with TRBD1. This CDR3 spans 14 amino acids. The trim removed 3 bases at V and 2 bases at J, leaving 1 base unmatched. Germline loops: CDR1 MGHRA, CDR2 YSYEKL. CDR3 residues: CASSHGQGAYEQYF. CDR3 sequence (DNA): TGCGCCAGCAGCCACGGACAGGGGGCCTACGAGCAGTACTTC.

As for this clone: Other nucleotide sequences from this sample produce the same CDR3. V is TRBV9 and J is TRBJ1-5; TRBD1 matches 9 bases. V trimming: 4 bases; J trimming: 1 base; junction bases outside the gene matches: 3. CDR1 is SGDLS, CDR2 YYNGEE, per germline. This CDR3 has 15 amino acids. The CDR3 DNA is TGTGCCAGCAGCCCGACAGGGGGAAGCAATCAGCCCCAGCATTTT. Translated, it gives CASSPTGGSNQPQHF.

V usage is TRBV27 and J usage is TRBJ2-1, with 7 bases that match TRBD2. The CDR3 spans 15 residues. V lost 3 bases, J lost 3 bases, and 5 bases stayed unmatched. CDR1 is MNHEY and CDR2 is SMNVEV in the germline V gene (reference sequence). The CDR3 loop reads CASSLTSPHYNEQFF. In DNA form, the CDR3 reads TGTGCCAGCAGTTTGACTAGCCCTCACTACAATGAGCAGTTCTTC.

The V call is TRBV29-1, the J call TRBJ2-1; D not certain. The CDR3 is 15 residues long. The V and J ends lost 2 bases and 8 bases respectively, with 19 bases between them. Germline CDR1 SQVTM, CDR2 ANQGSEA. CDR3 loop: CSVEYPDPSPYEQFF. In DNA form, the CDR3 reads TGCAGCGTTGAATACCCGGACCCTTCCCCCTATGAGCAGTTCTTC.

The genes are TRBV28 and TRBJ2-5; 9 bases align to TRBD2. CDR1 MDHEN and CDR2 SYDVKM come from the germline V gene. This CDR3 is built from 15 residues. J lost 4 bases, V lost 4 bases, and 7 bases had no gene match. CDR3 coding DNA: TGTGCCAGCAGTTACCGGCGGGGGGGGCGAGAGACCCAGTACTTC. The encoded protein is CASSYRRGGRETQYF.

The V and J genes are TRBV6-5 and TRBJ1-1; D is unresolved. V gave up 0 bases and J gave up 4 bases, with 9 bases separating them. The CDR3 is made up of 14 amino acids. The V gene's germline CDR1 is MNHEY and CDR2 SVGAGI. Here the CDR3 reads CASSYSSVLTEAFF. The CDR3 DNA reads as TGTGCCAGCAGTTACTCGAGTGTTCTCACTGAAGCTTTCTTT.

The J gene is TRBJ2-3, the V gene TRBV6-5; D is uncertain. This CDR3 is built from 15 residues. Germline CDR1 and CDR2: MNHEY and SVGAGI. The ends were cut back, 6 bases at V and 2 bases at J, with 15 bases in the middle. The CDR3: CASSPGSQNTDTQYF. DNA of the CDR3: TGTGCCAGCAGCCCCGGGTCTCAAAACACAGATACGCAGTATTTT.

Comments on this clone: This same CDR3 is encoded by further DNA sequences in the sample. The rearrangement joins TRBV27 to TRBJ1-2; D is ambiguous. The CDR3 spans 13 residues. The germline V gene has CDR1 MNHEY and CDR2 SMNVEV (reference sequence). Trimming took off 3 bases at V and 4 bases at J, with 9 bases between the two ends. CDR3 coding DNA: TGTGCCAGCAGTTTTGGAGGGTCCTATGGCTACACCTTC. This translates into CASSFGGSYGYTF.

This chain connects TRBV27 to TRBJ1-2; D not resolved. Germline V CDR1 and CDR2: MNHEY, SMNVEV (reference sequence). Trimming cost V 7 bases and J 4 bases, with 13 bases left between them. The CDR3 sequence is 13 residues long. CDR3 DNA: TGTGCCAGCACCCCGCACCTGGGCTATGGCTACACCTTC. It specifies CASTPHLGYGYTF.

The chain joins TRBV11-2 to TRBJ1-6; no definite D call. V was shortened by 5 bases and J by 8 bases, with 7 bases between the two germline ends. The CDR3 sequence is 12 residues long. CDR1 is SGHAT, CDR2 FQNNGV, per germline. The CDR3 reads CASSRGDSPLHF. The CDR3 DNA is TGTGCCAGCAGCCGAGGTGATTCACCCCTCCACTTT.

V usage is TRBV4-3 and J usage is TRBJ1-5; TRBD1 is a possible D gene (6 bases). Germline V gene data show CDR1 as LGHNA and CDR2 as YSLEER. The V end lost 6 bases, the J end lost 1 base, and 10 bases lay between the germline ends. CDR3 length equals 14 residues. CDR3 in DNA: TGCGCCAGCAGTTTCAGGGGAAGCAATCAGCCCCAGCATTTT. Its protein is CASSFRGSNQPQHF.

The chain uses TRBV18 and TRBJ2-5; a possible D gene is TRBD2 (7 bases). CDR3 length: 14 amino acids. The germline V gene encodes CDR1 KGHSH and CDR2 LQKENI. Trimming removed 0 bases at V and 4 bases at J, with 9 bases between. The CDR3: CASSPPRGGETQYF. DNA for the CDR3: TGTGCCAGCTCACCACCGAGGGGGGGAGAGACCCAGTACTTC.

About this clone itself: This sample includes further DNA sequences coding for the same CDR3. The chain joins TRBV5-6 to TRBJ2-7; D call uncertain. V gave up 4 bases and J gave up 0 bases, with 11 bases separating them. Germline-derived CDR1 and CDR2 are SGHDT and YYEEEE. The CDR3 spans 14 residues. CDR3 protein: CASSLGTASYEQYF. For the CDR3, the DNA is TGTGCCAGCAGCCTCGGAACTGCCTCCTACGAGCAGTACTTC. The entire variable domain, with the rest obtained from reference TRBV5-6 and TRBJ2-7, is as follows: DAGVTQSPTHLIKTRGQQVTLRCSPKSGHDTVSWYQQALGQGPQFIFQYYEEEERQRGNFPDRFSGHQFPNYSSELNVNALLLGDSALYLCASSLGTASYEQYFGPGTRLTVT.

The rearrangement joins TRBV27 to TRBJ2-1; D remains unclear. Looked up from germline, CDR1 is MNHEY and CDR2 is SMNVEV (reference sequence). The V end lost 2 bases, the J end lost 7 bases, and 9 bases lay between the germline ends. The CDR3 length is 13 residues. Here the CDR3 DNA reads TGTGCCAGCAGTTTACCCTCCTTTAATGAGCAGTTCTTC. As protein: CASSLPSFNEQFF.

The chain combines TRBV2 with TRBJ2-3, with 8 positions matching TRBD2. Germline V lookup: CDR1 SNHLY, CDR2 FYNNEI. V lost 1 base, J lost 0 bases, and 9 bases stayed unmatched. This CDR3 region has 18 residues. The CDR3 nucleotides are TGTGCCAGCAGTGAAGGTGTGGGAGCGGGAGTTAGCACAGATACGCAGTATTTT. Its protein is CASSEGVGAGVSTDTQYF. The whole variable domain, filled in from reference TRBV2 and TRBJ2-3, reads EPEVTQTPSHQVTQMGQEVILRCVPISNHLYFYWYRQILGQKVEFLVSFYNNEISEKSEIFDDQFSVERPDGSNFTLKIRSTKLEDSAMYFCASSEGVGAGVSTDTQYFGPGTRLTVL.

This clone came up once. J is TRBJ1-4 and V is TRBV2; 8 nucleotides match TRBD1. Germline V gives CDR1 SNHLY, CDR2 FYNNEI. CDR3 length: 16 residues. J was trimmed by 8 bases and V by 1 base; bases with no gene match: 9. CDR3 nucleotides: TGTGCCAGCAGTGAAGGGCAGGGGGCGGTTGGAGAAAAACTGTTTTTT. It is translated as CASSEGQGAVGEKLFF.

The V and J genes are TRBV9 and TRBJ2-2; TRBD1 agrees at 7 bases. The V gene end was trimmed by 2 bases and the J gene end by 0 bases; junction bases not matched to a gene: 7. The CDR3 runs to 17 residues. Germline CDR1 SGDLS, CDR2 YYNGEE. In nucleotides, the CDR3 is TGTGCCAGCAGCGTTCCCGGGACAGACGCGAACACCGGGGAGCTGTTTTTT. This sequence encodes CASSVPGTDANTGELFF.

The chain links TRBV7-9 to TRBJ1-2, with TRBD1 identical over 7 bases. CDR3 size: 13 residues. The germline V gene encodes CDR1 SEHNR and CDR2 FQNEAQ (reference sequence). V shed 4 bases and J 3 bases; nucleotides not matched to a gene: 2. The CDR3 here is CASSSQGYYGYTF. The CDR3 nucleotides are TGTGCCAGCAGCTCACAGGGGTACTATGGCTACACCTTC. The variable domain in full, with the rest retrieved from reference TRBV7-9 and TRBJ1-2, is DTGVSQNPRHKITKRGQNVTFRCDPISEHNRLYWYRQTLGQGPEFLTYFQNEAQLEKSRLLSDRFSAERPKGSFSTLEIQRTEQGDSAMYLCASSSQGYYGYTFGSGTRLTVV.

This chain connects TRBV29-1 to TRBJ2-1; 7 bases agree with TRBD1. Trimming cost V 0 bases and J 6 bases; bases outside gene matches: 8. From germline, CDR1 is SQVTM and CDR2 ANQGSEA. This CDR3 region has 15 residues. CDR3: CSVEDTGVGFNEQFF. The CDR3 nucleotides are TGCAGCGTTGAAGACACAGGGGTAGGCTTCAATGAGCAGTTCTTC.

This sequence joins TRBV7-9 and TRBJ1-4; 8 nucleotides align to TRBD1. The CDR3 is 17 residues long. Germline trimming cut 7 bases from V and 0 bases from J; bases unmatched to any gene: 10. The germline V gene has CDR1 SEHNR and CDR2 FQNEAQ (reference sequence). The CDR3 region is CASTPFTGGATNEKLFF. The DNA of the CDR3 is TGTGCCAGCACCCCATTCACAGGGGGAGCAACTAATGAAAAACTGTTTTTT. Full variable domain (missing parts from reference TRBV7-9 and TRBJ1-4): DTGVSQNPRHKITKRGQNVTFRCDPISEHNRLYWYRQTLGQGPEFLTYFQNEAQLEKSRLLSDRFSAERPKGSFSTLEIQRTEQGDSAMYLCASTPFTGGATNEKLFFGSGTQLSVL.

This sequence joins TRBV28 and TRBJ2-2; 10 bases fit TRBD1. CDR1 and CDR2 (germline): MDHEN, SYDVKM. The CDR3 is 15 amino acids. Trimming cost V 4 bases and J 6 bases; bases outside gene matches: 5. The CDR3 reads CASSSDRGISGELFF. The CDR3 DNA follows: TGTGCCAGCAGTTCGGACAGGGGGATATCCGGGGAGCTGTTTTTT. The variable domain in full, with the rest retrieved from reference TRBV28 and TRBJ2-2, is DVKVTQSSRYLVKRTGEKVFLECVQDMDHENMFWYRQDPGLGLRLIYFSYDVKMKEKGDIPEGYSVSREKKERFSLILESASTNQTSMYLCASSSDRGISGELFFGEGSRLTVL.

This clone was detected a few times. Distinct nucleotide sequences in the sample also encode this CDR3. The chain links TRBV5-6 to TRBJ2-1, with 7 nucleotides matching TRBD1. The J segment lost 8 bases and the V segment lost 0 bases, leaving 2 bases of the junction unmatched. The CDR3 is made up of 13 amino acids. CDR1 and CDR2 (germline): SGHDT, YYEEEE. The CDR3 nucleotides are TGTGCCAGCAGCTTGGGAGGGGGCGATGAGCAGTTCTTC. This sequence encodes CASSLGGGDEQFF.

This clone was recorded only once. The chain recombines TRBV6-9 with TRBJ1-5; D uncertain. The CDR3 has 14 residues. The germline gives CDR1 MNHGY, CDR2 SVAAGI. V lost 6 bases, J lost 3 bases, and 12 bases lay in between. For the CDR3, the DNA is TGTGCCAGCAGCACAGACCGGAACAATCAGCCCCAGCATTTT. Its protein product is CASSTDRNNQPQHF.